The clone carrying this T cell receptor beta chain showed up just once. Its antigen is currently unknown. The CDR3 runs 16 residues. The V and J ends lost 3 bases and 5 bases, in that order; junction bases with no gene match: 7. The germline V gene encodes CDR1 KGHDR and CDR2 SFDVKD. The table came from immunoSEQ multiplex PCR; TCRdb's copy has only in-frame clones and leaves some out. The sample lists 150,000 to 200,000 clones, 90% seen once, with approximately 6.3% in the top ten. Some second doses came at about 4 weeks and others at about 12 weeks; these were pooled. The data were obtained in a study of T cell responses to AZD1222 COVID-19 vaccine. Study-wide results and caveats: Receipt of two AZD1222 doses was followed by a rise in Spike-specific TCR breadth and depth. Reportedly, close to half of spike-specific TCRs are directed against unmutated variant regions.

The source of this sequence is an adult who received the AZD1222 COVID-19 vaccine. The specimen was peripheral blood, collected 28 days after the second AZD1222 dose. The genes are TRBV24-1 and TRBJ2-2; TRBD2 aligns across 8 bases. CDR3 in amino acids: CATSDDSGTYTGELFF. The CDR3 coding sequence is TGTGCCACCAGTGATGATAGCGGGACCTATACCGGGGAGCTGTTTTTT.